This T cell receptor beta chain is drawn from a study of immune characterization of retroperitoneal liposarcoma. TCRdb re-analysed the PCR reads in MiXCR, keeping a single row per CDR3 protein. The table records fewer than 3,000 distinct CDR3 sequences, roughly two fifths of them present only once. The length of the CDR3 is 13 residues. Notes on this clonotype: At one end, the junction sequence differs from germline, possibly due to a read error.

The sequenced sample was tumor tissue. This TCR came from a male donor with retroperitoneal liposarcoma. The V and J genes are TRBV12-3 or TRBV12-4 and TRBJ2-3; 7 bases fit TRBD1. CDR3 amino acids: CASSSSRQGFRYF. The CDR3 coding sequence is TGTGCCAGCAGTTCATCCCGACAGGGATTTAGGTACTTC.